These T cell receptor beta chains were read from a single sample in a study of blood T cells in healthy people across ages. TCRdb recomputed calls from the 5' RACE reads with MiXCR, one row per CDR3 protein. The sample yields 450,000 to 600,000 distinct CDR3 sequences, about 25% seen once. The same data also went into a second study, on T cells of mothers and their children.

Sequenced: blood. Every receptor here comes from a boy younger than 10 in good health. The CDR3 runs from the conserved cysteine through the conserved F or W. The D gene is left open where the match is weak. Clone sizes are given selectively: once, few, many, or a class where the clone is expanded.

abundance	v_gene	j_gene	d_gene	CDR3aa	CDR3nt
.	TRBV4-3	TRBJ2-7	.	CASSQDQGYEQYF	TGCGCCAGCAGCCAAGATCAGGGCTACGAGCAGTACTTC
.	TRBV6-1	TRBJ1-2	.	CASSELDYGYTF	TGTGCCAGCAGTGAACTAGACTATGGCTACACCTTC
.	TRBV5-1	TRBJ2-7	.	CASSLTQDSYEQYF	TGCGCCAGCAGCTTGACACAGGACAGCTACGAGCAGTACTTC
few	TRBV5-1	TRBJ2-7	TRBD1	CASSVGTGVGYEQYF	TGCGCCAGCAGCGTGGGGACAGGGGTCGGCTACGAGCAGTACTTC
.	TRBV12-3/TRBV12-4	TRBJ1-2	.	CASSFSGELNYGYTF	TGTGCCAGCAGTTTTTCAGGGGAACTTAACTATGGCTACACCTTC
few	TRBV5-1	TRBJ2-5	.	CASSLAYGGQETQYF	TGCGCCAGCAGCTTGGCTTATGGGGGCCAAGAGACCCAGTACTTC
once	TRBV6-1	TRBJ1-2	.	CASKVFYVSSYGYTF	TGTGCCAGCAAAGTTTTCTACGTATCCAGCTATGGCTACACCTTC
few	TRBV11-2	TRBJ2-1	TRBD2	CASSPLSGTRYNEQFF	TGTGCCAGCAGCCCTTTATCCGGGACTAGATACAATGAGCAGTTCTTC
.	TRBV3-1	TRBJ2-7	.	CASSQAPGSGVYEQYF	TGTGCCAGCAGCCAAGCCCCGGGATCTGGGGTCTACGAGCAGTACTTC
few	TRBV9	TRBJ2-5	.	CASSGGDGTDRETQYF	TGTGCCAGCAGCGGCGGGGACGGCACCGACCGGGAGACCCAGTACTTC
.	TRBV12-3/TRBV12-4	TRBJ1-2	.	CASSLGRGGYGYTF	TGTGCCAGCAGTTTGGGCCGTGGAGGCTATGGCTACACCTTC
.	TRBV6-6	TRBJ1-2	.	CASSYADYGYTF	TGTGCCAGCAGTTACGCGGACTATGGCTACACCTTC
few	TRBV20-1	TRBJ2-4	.	CSARELVAKNIQYF	TGCAGTGCTAGGGAACTCGTAGCCAAAAACATTCAGTACTTC
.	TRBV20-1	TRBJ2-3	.	CSGQAGLRDTQYF	TGCAGTGGCCAGGCGGGCCTGAGGGATACGCAGTATTTT
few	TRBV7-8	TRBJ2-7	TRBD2	CASSMHRTSAFSYEQYF	TGTGCCAGCAGCATGCACCGGACTAGCGCCTTCTCCTACGAGCAGTACTTC
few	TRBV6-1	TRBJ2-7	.	CASSEGPAYEQYF	TGTGCCAGCAGTGAAGGGCCAGCCTACGAGCAGTACTTC
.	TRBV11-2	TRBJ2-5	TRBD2	CASSFPRHPSGLAEETQYF	TGTGCCAGCAGCTTCCCGAGACACCCTTCGGGACTAGCGGAAGAGACCCAGTACTTC
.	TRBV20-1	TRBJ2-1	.	CSASIPEGRSYNEQFF	TGCAGTGCTAGTATACCGGAAGGACGATCCTACAATGAGCAGTTCTTC